The T cell receptor beta chain described here comes from a study of OX40 agonist ivuxolimab in advanced cancers. This clone came up a few times. V lost 3 bases and J lost 5, with 12 bases in between. Germline loops: CDR1 SGDLS, CDR2 YYNGEE. The CDR3 has 14 residues. Generated by immunoSEQ multiplex PCR, the TCRdb table keeps only in-frame clones and is missing some. In the table there are tens of thousands of clones, 65% to 90% of which are singletons. The source was CD4+ or CD8+ T cells sorted from blood, collected in a trial of the OX40 agonist ivuxolimab. The clonotype originates from an adult with an advanced solid tumor such as melanoma, head and neck, liver or kidney cancer. This chain joins TRBV9 and TRBJ1-5; weak D call: TRBD1 (5 bases). For the CDR3, the DNA is TGTGCCAGCAGCGAGGGCAGGGAGGATCAGCCCCAGCATTTT. This translates into CASSEGREDQPQHF.